Below are 18 T cell receptor beta chains sequenced from a single sample in a study of Ad26.COV2.S vaccination and SARS-CoV-2 variants. Produced via immunoSEQ multiplex PCR; TCRdb's table is partial and in-frame only. Counted here are hundreds of thousands of clones, about 89% occurring once; the ten biggest clones make up 5%. The treatment here: 15 to 20 received Ad26.COV2.S at low or high dose, single or two shots; roughly 5 received placebo; per-sample allocation not given. Samples were taken on day 63 after the first vaccine or placebo injection. Source: peripheral blood, taken in a trial of Ad26.COV2.S vaccine versus placebo. Every receptor here comes from a person between 18 and 59 years old who received the Ad26.COV2.S COVID-19 vaccine or a placebo.

This clone was detected only once. The rearrangement joins TRBV27 to TRBJ2-1; a weak D match, TRBD2 (5 bases). The germline CDR1 and CDR2 sequences are MNHEY and SMNVEV (reference sequence). Trimming pared 6 bases from V and 1 base from J, leaving 10 bases between. The CDR3 spans 14 residues. CDR3 sequence: CASRVGLSYNEQFF. CDR3 nucleotides: TGTGCCAGCAGAGTAGGACTGTCCTACAATGAGCAGTTCTTC.

The DNA of the CDR3 is TGTGCCAGGGAGGAGAACGGGGCCGGCTACACCTTC. It specifies CAREENGAGYTF. The gene calls are TRBV2 and TRBJ1-2, with D tentatively TRBD1 (5 bases). CDR1 is SNHLY, CDR2 FYNNEI, per germline. With 9 bases removed from V and 8 bases from J, the gap between germline ends came to 16 bases. The CDR3 runs 12 residues.

The chain combines TRBV7-9 with TRBJ2-1; 12 bases are shared with TRBD2. CDR1 is SEHNR and CDR2 is FQNEAQ in the germline V gene (reference sequence). CDR3 length: 16 residues. The J segment lost 7 bases and the V segment lost 6 bases, leaving 10 bases of the junction unmatched. CDR3 in DNA: TGTGCCAGCAGAGACACGGGACTAGCGGGTGGGAATGAGCAGTTCTTC. Translating it yields CASRDTGLAGGNEQFF.

This chain connects TRBV18 to TRBJ1-2; 10 nucleotides line up with TRBD1. Germline trimming cut 5 bases from V and 3 bases from J; bases unmatched to any gene: 9. This CDR3 is 16 amino acids long. Per germline, CDR1 KGHSH and CDR2 LQKENI. This CDR3 is CASSNNRDRGHYGYTF. The CDR3 nucleotides read TGTGCCAGCTCAAACAACAGGGACAGGGGTCACTATGGCTACACCTTC.

This chain uses TRBV27 with TRBJ2-2; the D gene is possibly TRBD1 (5 bases). The V and J ends lost 4 bases and 4 bases respectively, with 10 bases between them. CDR3 length: 14 amino acids. Germline CDR1 is MNHEY and CDR2 is SMNVEV (reference sequence). The CDR3 loop is CASSSRQPTGELFF. CDR3 nucleotide sequence: TGTGCCAGCAGTTCCAGACAGCCCACCGGGGAGCTGTTTTTT.

In its sample, this clone was seen once. This chain joins TRBV7-2 and TRBJ2-3, with D unclear. V was clipped by 1 base and J by 0 bases, with 14 bases between them. The CDR3 is 17 residues long. Per the germline V gene, CDR1 is SGHTA and CDR2 is FQGNSA. The CDR3 region is CASSLDRVYPSTDTQYF. The CDR3 region has the DNA TGTGCCAGCAGCTTAGACCGAGTTTATCCGAGCACAGATACGCAGTATTTT.

This clone counts as medium-sized. J is TRBJ2-3 and V is TRBV14; 9 bases match TRBD2. Germline CDR1 SGHDN, CDR2 FVKESK. Trimming took 4 bases from V and 4 from J; bases not matched to a gene: 9. This CDR3 is built from 16 residues. The CDR3 here is CASSPSLSGGADTQYF. The CDR3 bases are TGTGCCAGCAGCCCCAGCCTTAGCGGGGGTGCAGATACGCAGTATTTT.

V gene TRBV23-1 combines with J gene TRBJ2-7; tentative D call: TRBD1 (5 bases). TRBV23-1 is classed as an ORF, of uncertain function. V gave up 4 bases and J gave up 0 bases, with 22 bases separating them. The CDR3 extends over 18 amino acids. CDR3 sequence (DNA): TGCGCCAGCAGTCGAAGACAGAACCCCACAAATGACTCCTACGAGCAGTACTTC. It is translated as CASSRRQNPTNDSYEQYF.

The V and J genes are TRBV10-3 and TRBJ2-7; D is uncertain. Trimming took off 6 bases at V and 3 bases at J, with 18 bases between the two ends. Germline V CDR1 and CDR2: ENHRY, SYGVKD. The CDR3 sequence is 15 residues long. The CDR3 reads CAISQALTTDYEQYF. DNA of the CDR3: TGTGCCATCAGCCAGGCCCTGACAACCGACTACGAGCAGTACTTC.

This chain uses TRBV14 with TRBJ1-4, with TRBD1 matching 7 bases. The length of the CDR3 is 14 residues. Germline lookup yields CDR1 SGHDN and CDR2 FVKESK. The J segment lost 6 bases and the V segment lost 5 bases, leaving 6 bases of the junction unmatched. CDR3 sequence: CASSGRDRHEKLFF. In nucleotides, the CDR3 is TGTGCCAGCAGCGGCCGGGACAGACATGAAAAACTGTTTTTT.

V is TRBV7-2 and J is TRBJ1-1, with TRBD1 identical over 10 bases. Per the germline V gene, CDR1 is SGHTA and CDR2 is FQGNSA. This CDR3 is 15 amino acids long. The J segment lost 4 bases and the V segment lost 2 bases, leaving 4 bases of the junction unmatched. The CDR3 nucleotides read TGTGCCAGCAGCTTATACCGGGACAGGGGCACTGAAGCTTTCTTT. Its translation: CASSLYRDRGTEAFF.

This clone was observed a handful of times. J is TRBJ2-4 and V is TRBV13; D may be TRBD1 (5 bases). Germline V lookup: CDR1 PRHDT, CDR2 FYEKMQ (reference sequence). Trimming removed 4 bases at V and 0 bases at J, with 10 bases between. The CDR3 consists of 15 residues. DNA for the CDR3: TGTGCCAGCAGCTCTTTCAGGGTAGCCAAAAACATTCAGTACTTC. Protein sequence: CASSSFRVAKNIQYF.

The chain uses TRBV29-1 and TRBJ2-1; tentative D call: TRBD2 (5 bases). Between the trimmed V and J ends, which lost 0 bases and 2 bases, there was a span of 11 bases. The germline V gene has CDR1 SQVTM and CDR2 ANQGSEA. The CDR3 runs to 15 residues. In DNA, the CDR3 is TGCAGCGTTGAAGATGACTACGGAACCTACAATGAGCAGTTCTTC. This codes for CSVEDDYGTYNEQFF.

CDR3 sequence (DNA): TGTGCCAGCAGCTCCCACCTGGGGGGGGGTTTAACAGATACGCAGTATTTT. Its translation: CASSSHLGGGLTDTQYF. This sequence joins TRBV11-2 and TRBJ2-3, with TRBD2 matching 7 bases. With V trimmed by 4 bases and J by 3 bases, 13 bases remained unmatched. CDR1 is SGHAT, CDR2 FQNNGV, per germline. This CDR3 is 17 amino acids long.

V usage is TRBV7-9 and J usage is TRBJ2-1, with 7 bases lining up with TRBD2. The J segment lost 6 bases and the V segment lost 5 bases, leaving 4 bases of the junction unmatched. This CDR3 is 13 amino acids long. CDR1 is SEHNR, CDR2 FQNEAQ, per germline (reference sequence). The CDR3 DNA reads as TGTGCCAGCAGCCTCGGGAGGCGCAATGAGCAGTTCTTC. Translation: CASSLGRRNEQFF.

The chain joins TRBV5-1 to TRBJ2-3; 11 bases are a match to TRBD1. Germline V gene sequence: CDR1 SGHRS, CDR2 YFSETQ. V was pared by 4 bases and J by 4 bases, with 14 bases of the junction left unmatched. The CDR3 sequence is 18 residues long. The CDR3 is CASSPLESPGQGADTQYF. In DNA form, the CDR3 reads TGCGCCAGCAGCCCCTTAGAGTCGCCGGGACAGGGGGCAGATACGCAGTATTTT.

The V call is TRBV11-2, the J call TRBJ2-7; TRBD2 agrees at 10 bases. V lost 7 bases and J lost 6; bases outside the gene matches: 6. Germline lookup yields CDR1 SGHAT and CDR2 FQNNGV. This CDR3 region has 13 residues. Here the CDR3 reads CASKVAGGSEQYF. CDR3 in DNA: TGTGCCAGCAAGGTAGCGGGAGGATCCGAGCAGTACTTC.

The rearrangement uses TRBV15 and TRBJ1-2, with a tentative D call TRBD1 (6 bases). The CDR3 is 14 residues long. V gave up 5 bases and J gave up 7 bases, with 17 bases separating them. Germline CDR1 is LNHNV and CDR2 is YYDKDF (reference sequence). The DNA of the CDR3 is TGTGCCACCAGCGGGAGGGGGGCGTCTGCTGGCTACACCTTC. Translation gives CATSGRGASAGYTF. Based on the CDR3 plus reference TRBV15 and TRBJ1-2, the full variable domain is DAMVIQNPRYQVTQFGKPVTLSCSQTLNHNVMYWYQQKSSQAPKLLFHYYDKDFNNEADTPDNFQSRRPNTSFCFLDIRSPGLGDTAMYLCATSGRGASAGYTFGSGTRLTVV.